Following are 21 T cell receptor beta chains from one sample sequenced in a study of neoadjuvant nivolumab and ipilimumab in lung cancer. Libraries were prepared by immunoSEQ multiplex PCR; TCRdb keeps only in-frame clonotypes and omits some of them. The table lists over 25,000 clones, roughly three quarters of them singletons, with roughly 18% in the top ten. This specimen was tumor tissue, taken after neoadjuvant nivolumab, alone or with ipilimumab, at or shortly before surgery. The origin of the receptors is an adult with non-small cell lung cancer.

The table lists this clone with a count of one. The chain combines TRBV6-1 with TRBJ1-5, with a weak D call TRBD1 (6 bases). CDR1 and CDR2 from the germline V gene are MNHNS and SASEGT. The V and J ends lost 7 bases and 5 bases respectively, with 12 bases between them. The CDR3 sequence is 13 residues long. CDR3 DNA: TGTGCCAGCACCCACAGGGTGGATCAGCCCCAGCATTTT. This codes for CASTHRVDQPQHF.

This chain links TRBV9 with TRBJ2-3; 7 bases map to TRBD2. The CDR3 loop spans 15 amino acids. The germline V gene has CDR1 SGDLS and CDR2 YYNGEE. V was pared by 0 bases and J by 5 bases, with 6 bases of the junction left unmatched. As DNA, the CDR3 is TGTGCCAGCAGCGTAGCGGGGGGAGGGAGAGATACGCAGTATTTT. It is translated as CASSVAGGGRDTQYF.

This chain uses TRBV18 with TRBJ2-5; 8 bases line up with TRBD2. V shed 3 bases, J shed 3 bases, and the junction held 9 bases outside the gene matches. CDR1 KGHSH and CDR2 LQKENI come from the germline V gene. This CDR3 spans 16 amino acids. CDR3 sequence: CASSPSLAEMKETQYF. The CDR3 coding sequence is TGTGCCAGCTCACCGTCACTAGCGGAGATGAAAGAGACCCAGTACTTC.

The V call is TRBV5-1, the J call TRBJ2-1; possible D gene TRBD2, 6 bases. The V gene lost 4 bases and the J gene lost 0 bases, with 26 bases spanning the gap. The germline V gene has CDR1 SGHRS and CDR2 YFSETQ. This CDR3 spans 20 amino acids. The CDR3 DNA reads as TGCGCCAGCAGCCCAACCCCGGTAGCGGCGACCCTTTTCTCCTACAATGAGCAGTTCTTC. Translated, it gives CASSPTPVAATLFSYNEQFF.

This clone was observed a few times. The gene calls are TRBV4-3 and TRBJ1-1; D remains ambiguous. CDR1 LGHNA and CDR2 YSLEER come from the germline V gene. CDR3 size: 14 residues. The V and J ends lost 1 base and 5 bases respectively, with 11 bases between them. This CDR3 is CASSQARAGTEAFF. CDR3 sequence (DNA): TGCGCCAGCAGCCAAGCTCGTGCCGGGACTGAAGCTTTCTTT.

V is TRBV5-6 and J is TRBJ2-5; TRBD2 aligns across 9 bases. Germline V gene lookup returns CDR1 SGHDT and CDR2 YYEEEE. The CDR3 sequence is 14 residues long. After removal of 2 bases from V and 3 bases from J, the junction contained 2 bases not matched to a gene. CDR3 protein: CASSLAGGKETQYF. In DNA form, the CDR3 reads TGTGCCAGCAGCTTAGCGGGGGGCAAAGAGACCCAGTACTTC.

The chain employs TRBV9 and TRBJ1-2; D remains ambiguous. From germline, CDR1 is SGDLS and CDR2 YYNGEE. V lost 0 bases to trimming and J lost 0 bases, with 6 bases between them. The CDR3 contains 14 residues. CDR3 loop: CASSVGGTNYGYTF. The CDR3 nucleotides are TGTGCCAGCAGCGTAGGCGGGACTAACTATGGCTACACCTTC. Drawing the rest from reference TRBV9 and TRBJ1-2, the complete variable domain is DSGVTQTPKHLITATGQRVTLRCSPRSGDLSVYWYQQSLDQGLQFLIQYYNGEERAKGNILERFSAQQFPDLHSELNLSSLELGDSALYFCASSVGGTNYGYTFGSGTRLTVV.

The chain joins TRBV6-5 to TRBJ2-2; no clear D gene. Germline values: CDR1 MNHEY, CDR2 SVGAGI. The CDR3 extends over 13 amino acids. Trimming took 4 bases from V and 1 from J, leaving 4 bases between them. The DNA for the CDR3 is TGTGCCAGCAGTTCATGGAACACCGGGGAGCTGTTTTTT. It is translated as CASSSWNTGELFF.

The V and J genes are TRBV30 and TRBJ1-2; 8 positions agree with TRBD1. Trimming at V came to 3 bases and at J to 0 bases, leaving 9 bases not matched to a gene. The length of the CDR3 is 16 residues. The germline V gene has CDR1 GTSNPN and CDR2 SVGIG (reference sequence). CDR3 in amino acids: CAWRNPPQGANYGYTF. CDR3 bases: TGTGCCTGGAGGAATCCCCCACAGGGGGCTAACTATGGCTACACCTTC.

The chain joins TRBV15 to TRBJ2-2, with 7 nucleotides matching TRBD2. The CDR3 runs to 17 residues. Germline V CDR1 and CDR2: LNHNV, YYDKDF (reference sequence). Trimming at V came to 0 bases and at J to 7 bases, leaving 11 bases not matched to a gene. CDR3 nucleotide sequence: TGTGCCACCAGCAGAGATCTAGCGGAGGGGAGGAACGGGGAGCTGTTTTTT. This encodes CATSRDLAEGRNGELFF.

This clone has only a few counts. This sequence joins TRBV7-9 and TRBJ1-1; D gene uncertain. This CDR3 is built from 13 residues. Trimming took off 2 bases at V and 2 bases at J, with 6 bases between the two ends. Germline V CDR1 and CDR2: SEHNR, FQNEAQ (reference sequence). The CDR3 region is CASSLMGNTEAFF. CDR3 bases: TGTGCCAGCAGCTTAATGGGTAACACTGAAGCTTTCTTT.

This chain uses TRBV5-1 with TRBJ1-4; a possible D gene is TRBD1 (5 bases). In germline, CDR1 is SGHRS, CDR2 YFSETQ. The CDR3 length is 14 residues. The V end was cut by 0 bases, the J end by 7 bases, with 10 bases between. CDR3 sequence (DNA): TGCGCCAGCAGCTTGGGGGGGGACTCTGAAAAACTGTTTTTT. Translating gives CASSLGGDSEKLFF.

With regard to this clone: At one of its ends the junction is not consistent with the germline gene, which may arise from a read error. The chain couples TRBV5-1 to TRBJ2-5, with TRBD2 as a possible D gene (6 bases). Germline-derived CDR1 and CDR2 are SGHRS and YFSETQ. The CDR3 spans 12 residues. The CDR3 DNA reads TGCGCCAGCACCTTGGGGGGAGAGACCCAGTACTTC. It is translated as CASTLGGETQYF.

The CDR3 region is CASSQGGGNPEETQYF. In DNA form, the CDR3 reads TGCGCCAGCAGCCAAGGAGGGGGCAACCCAGAAGAGACCCAGTACTTC. The chain combines TRBV4-3 with TRBJ2-5; 7 nucleotides agree with TRBD1. V dropped 1 base and J dropped 3; count of bases not matched to a gene: 8. Germline loops: CDR1 LGHNA, CDR2 YSLEER. The CDR3 has 16 residues.

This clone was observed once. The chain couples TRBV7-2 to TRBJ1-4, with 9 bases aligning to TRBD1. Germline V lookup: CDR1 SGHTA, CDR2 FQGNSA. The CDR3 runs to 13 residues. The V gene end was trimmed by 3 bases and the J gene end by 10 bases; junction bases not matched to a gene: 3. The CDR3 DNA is TGTGCCAGCAGCTTGACAGGGGGGCGAAAACTGTTTTTT. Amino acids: CASSLTGGRKLFF.

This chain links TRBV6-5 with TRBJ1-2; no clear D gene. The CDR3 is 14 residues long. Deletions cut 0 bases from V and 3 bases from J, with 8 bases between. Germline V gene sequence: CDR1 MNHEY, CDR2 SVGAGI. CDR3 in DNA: TGTGCCAGCAGTTACTCGAGCGGGGACTATGGCTACACCTTC. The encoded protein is CASSYSSGDYGYTF.

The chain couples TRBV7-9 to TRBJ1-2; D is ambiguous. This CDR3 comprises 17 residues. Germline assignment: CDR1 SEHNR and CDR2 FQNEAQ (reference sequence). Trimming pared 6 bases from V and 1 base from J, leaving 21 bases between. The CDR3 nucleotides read TGTGCCAGCAGTCGGGTTGGTGGCGGAAGGCTTAACTATGGCTACACCTTC. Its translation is CASSRVGGGRLNYGYTF.

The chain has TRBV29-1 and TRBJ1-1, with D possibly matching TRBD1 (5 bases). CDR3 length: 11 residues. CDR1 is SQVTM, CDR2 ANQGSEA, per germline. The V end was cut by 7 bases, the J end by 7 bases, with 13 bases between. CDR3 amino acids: CSAQRQFEAFF. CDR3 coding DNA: TGCAGCGCCCAAAGACAGTTTGAAGCTTTCTTT.

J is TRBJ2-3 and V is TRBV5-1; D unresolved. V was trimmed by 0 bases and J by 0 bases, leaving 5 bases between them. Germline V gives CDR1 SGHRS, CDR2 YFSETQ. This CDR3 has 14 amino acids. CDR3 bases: TGCGCCAGCAGCTTGGACACTAGCACAGATACGCAGTATTTT. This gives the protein CASSLDTSTDTQYF.

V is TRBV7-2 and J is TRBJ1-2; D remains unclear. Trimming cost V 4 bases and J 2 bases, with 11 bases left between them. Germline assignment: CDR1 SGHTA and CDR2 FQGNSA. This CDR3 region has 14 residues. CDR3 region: CASSSYPINYGYTF. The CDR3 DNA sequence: TGTGCCAGCAGCTCGTACCCGATAAACTATGGCTACACCTTC.

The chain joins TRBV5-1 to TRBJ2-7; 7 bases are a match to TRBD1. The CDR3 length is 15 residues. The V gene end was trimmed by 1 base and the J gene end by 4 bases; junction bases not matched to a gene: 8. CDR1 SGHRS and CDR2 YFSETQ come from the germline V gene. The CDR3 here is CASSLIPDRVYEQYF. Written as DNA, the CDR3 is TGCGCCAGCAGCTTGATACCCGACAGGGTGTACGAGCAGTACTTC.